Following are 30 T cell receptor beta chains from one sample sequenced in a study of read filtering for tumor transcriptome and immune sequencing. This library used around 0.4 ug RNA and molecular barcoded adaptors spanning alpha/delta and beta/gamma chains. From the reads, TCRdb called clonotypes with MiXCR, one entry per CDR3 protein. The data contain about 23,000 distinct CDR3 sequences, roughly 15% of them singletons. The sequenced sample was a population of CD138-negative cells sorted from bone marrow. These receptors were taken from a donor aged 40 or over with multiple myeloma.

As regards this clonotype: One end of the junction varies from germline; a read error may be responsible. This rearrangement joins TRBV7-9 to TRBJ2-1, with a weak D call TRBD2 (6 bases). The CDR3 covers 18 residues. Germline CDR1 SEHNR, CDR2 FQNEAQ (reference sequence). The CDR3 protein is CASSLGPIAVASYNEQLF. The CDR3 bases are TGTGCCAGCAGCTTAGGTCCGATAGCGGTAGCCTCCTACAATGAGCAGCTCTTC.

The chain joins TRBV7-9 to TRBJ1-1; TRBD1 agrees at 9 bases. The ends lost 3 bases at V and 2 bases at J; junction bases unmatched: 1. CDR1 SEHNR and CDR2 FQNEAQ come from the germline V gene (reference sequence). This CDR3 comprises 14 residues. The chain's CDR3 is CASSLGQGNTEAFF. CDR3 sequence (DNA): TGTGCCAGCAGCTTGGGACAGGGAAACACTGAAGCTTTCTTT.

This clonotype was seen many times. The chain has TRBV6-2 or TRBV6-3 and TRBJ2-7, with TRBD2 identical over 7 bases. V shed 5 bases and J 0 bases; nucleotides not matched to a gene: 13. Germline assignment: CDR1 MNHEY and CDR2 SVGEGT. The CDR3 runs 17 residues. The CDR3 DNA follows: TGTGCCAGCAGTAACCGAGTACTAGCGCCAAGCTCCTACGAGCAGTACTTC. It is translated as CASSNRVLAPSSYEQYF.

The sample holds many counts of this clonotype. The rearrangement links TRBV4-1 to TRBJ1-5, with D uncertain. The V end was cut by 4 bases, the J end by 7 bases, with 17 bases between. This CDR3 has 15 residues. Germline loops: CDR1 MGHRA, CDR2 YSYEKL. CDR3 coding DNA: TGCGCCAGCAGCCCGAATATAGTGGGAGGCCAGCCCCAGCATTTT. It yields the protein CASSPNIVGGQPQHF.

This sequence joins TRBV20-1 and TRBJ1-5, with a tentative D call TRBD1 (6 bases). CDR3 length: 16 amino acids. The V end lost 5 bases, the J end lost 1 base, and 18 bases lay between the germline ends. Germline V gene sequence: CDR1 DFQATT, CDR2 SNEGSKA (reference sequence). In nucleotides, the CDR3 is TGCAGTGCTCTAGGGGGGGGGACAACCAGCAATCAGCCCCAGCATTTT. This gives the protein CSALGGGTTSNQPQHF.

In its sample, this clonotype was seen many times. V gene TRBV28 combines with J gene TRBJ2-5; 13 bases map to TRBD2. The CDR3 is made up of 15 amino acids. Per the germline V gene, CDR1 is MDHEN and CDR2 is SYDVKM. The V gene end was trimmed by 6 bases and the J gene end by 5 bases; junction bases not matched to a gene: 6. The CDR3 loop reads CASSLGLAGVETQYF. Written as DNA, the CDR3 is TGTGCCAGCAGCCTCGGACTAGCGGGAGTGGAGACCCAGTACTTC.

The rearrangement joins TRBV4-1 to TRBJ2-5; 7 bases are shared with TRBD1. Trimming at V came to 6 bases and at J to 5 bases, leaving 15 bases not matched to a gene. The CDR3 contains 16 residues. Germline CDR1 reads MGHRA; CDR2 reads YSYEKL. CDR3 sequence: CASRESHTGARETQYF. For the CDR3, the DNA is TGCGCCAGCAGGGAGAGCCATACAGGGGCGCGGGAGACCCAGTACTTC.

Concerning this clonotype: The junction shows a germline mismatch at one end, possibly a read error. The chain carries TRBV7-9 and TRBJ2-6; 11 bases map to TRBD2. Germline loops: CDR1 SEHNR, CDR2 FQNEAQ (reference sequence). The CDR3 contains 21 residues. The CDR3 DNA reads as TGTGCCAGCAGCTTAATACGGATTAGCGGGAGGGGCCTAGGAGGGGCCAACGTCCTGATTTTC. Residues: CASSLIRISGRGLGGANVLIF.

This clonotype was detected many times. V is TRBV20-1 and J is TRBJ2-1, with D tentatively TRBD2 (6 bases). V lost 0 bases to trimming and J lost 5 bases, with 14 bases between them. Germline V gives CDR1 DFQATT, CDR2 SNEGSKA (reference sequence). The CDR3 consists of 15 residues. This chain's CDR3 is CSAREAPTSNNEQFF. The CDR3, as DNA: TGCAGTGCTAGAGAAGCCCCGACTAGTAACAATGAGCAGTTCTTC.

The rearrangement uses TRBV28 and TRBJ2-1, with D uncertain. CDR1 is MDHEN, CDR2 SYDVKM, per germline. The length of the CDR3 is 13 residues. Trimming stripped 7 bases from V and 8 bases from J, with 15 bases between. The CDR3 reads CASTLTLSDEQFF. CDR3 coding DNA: TGTGCCAGCACCCTAACCCTCAGCGATGAGCAGTTCTTC.

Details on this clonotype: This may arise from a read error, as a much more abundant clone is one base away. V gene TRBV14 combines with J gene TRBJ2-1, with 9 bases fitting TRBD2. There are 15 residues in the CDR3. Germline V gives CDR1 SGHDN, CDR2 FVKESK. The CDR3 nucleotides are TGTGCCAGCAGCCCTACTAGCGGGCTCTACAATAAGCAGTTCTTC. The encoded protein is CASSPTSGLYNKQFF. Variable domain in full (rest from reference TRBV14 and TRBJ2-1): EAGVTQFPSHSVIEKGQTVTLRCDPISGHDNLYWYRRVMGKEIKFLLHFVKESKQDESGMPNNRFLAERTGGTYSTLKVQPAELEDSGVYFCASSPTSGLYNKQFFGPGTRLTVL.

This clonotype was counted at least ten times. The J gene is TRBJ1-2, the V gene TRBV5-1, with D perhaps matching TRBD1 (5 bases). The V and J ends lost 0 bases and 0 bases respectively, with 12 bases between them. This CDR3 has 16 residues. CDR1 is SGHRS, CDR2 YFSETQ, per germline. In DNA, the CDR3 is TGCGCCAGCAGCTTGGACACAGGTGGAACTAACTATGGCTACACCTTC. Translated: CASSLDTGGTNYGYTF.

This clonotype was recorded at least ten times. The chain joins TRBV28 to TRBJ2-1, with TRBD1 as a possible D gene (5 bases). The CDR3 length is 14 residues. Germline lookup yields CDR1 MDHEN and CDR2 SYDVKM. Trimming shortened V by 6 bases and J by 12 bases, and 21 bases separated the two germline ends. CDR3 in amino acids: CASSTRAQGSVQFF. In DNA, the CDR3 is TGTGCCAGCAGCACCCGGGCCCAGGGATCCGTGCAGTTCTTC.

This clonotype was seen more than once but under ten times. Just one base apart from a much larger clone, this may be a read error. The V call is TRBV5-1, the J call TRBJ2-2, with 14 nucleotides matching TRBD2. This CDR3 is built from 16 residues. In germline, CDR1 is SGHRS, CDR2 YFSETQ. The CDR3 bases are TGCGCCAGCAGCTCCGGGACTAGCGGGAGTACCGGGGGGCTGTTTTTT. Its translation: CASSSGTSGSTGGLFF.

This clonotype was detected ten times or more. As DNA, the CDR3 is TGCGCCAGCAGCTTGTTAAGGCAGGGTGAAGATGGCTACACCTTC. This codes for CASSLLRQGEDGYTF. V gene TRBV5-1 combines with J gene TRBJ1-2, with a possible D match to TRBD1 (5 bases). With 1 base removed from V and 6 bases from J, the gap between germline ends came to 16 bases. Germline V lookup: CDR1 SGHRS, CDR2 YFSETQ. The CDR3 spans 15 residues. Full variable domain (missing parts from reference TRBV5-1 and TRBJ1-2): KAGVTQTPRYLIKTRGQQVTLSCSPISGHRSVSWYQQTPGQGLQFLFEYFSETQRNKGNFPGRFSGRQFSNSRSEMNVSTLELGDSALYLCASSLLRQGEDGYTFGSGTRLTVV.

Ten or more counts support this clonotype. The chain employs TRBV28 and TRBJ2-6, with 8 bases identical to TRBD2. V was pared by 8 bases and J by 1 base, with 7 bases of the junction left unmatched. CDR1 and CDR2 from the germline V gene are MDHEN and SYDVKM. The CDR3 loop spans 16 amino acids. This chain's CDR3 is CASSTSGASGANVLTF. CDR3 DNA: TGTGCCAGCTCAACTAGCGGAGCATCTGGGGCCAACGTCCTGACTTTC.

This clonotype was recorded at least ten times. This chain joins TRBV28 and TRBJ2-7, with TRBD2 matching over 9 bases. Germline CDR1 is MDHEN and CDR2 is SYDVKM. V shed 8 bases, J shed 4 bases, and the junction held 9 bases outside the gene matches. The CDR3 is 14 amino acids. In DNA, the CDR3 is TGTGCCAGCGGGAAAGCGGGAGGAGGGTACGAGCAGTACTTC. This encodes CASGKAGGGYEQYF.

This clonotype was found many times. The chain's CDR3 is CASSLGLAGLLDTQYF. CDR3 in DNA: TGTGCCAGCAGCCTAGGACTAGCGGGCCTCCTAGATACGCAGTATTTT. The rearrangement uses TRBV5-5 and TRBJ2-3; 11 positions agree with TRBD2. In germline, CDR1 is SGHKS, CDR2 YYEKEE (reference sequence). This CDR3 has 16 amino acids. Trimming took 4 bases from V and 5 from J; bases not matched to a gene: 9. Combining the CDR3 with reference TRBV5-5 and TRBJ2-3 gives the whole variable domain DAGVTQSPTHLIKTRGQQVTLRCSPISGHKSVSWYQQVLGQGPQFIFQYYEKEERGRGNFPDRFSARQFPNYSSELNVNALLLGDSALYLCASSLGLAGLLDTQYFGPGTRLTVL.

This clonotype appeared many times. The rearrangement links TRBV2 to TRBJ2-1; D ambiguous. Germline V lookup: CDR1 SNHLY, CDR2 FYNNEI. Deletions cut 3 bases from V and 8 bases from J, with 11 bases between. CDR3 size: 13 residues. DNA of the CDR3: TGTGCCAGCAGTGACGAGTTGTTGGATGAGCAGTTCTTC. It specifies CASSDELLDEQFF.

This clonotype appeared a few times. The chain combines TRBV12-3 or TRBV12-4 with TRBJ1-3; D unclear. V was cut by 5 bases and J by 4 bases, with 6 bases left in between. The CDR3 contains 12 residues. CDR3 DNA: TGTGCCAGCAGTCTTTCAGGAAACACCATATATTTT. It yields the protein CASSLSGNTIYF.

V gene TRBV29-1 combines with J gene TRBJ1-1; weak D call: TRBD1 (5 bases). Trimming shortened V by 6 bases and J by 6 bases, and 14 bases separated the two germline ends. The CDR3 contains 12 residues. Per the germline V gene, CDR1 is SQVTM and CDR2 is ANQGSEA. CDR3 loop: CSVGDLGPEAFF. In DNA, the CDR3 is TGCAGCGTGGGGGACCTCGGGCCTGAAGCTTTCTTT.

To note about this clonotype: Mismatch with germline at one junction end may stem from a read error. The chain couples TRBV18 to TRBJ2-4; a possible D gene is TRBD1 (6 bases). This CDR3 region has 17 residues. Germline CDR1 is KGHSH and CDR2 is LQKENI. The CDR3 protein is CASSRNGVTGSENVQYF. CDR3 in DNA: TGTGCCAGCTCAAGAAACGGCGTTACAGGGTCCGAAAACGTTCAGTACTTC.

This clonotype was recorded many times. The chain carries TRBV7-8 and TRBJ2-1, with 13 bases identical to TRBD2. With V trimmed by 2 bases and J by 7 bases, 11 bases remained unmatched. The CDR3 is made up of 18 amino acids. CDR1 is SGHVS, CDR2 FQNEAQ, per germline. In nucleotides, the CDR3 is TGTGCCAGCAGCTTATTCCGGAGGACTAGCGGGAGATTAAATGAGCAGTTCTTC. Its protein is CASSLFRRTSGRLNEQFF. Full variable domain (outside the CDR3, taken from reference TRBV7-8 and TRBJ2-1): GAGVSQSPRYKVAKRGQDVALRCDPISGHVSLFWYQQALGQGPEFLTYFQNEAQLDKSGLPSDRFFAERPEGSVSTLKIQRTQQEDSAVYLCASSLFRRTSGRLNEQFFGPGTRLTVL.

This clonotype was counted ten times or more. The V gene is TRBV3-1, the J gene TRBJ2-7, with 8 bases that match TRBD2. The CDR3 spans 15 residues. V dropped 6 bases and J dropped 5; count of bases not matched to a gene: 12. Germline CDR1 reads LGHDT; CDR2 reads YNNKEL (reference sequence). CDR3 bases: TGTGCCAGCAGTCCCGCCAGTAGCGGGAATAACGAGCAGTACTTC. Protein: CASSPASSGNNEQYF.

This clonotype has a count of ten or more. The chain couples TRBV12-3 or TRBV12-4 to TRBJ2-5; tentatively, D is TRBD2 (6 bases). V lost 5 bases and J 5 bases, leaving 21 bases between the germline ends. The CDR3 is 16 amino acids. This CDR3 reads CASSPRDRGARETQYF. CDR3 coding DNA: TGTGCCAGCAGTCCGAGGGATCGCGGGGCTAGGGAGACCCAGTACTTC.

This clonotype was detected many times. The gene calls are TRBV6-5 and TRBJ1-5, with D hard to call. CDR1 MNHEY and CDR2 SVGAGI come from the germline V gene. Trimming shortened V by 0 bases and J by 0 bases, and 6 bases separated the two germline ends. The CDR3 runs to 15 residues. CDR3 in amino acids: CASSYSRDSNQPQHF. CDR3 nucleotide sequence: TGTGCCAGCAGTTACTCGCGAGATAGCAATCAGCCCCAGCATTTT.

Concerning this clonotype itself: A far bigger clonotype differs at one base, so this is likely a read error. Here the CDR3 DNA reads TGTGCCAGCAGAGACCTACAGGGGGCGTTATTCGATGAGCAGTTCTTC. Translation: CASRDLQGALFDEQFF. The chain is built from TRBV6-6 and TRBJ2-1; TRBD1 matches 9 bases. V lost 6 bases, J lost 8 bases, and 14 bases stayed unmatched. The CDR3 consists of 16 residues. Germline values: CDR1 MNHNY, CDR2 SVGAGI (reference sequence).

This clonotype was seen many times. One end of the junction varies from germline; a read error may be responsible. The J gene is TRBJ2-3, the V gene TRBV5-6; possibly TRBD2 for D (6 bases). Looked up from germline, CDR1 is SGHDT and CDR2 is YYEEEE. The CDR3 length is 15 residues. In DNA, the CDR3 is TGTGCCAGCAGGTTGGGGCCTAGCGGCACAGATACGCAGTATTTT. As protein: CASRLGPSGTDTQYF.

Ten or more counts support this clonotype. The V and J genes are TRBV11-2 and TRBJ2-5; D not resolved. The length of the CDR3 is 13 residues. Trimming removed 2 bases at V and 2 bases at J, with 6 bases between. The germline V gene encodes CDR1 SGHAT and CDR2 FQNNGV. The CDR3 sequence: CASSLSDQETQYF. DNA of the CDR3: TGTGCCAGCAGCTTATCCGATCAAGAGACCCAGTACTTC.

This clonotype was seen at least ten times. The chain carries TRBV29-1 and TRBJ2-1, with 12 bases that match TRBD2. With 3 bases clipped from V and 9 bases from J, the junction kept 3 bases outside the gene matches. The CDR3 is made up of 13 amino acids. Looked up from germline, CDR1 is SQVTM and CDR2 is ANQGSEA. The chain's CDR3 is CSVEASGRGEQFF. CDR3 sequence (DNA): TGCAGCGTTGAGGCTAGCGGGAGGGGTGAGCAGTTCTTC.